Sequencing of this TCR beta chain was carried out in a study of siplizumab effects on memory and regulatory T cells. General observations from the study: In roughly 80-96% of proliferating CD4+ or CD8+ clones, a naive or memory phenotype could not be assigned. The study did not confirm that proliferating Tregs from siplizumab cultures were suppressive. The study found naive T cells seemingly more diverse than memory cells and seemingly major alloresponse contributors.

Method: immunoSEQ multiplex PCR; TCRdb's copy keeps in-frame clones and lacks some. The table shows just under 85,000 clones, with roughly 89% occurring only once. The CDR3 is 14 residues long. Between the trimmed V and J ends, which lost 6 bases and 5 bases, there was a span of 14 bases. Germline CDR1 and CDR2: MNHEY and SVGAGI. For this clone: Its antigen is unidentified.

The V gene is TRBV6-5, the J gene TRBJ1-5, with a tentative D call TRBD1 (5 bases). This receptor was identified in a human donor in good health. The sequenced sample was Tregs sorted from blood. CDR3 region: CASRAGGAYQPQHF. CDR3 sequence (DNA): TGTGCCAGCAGAGCGGGGGGAGCATATCAGCCCCAGCATTTT.